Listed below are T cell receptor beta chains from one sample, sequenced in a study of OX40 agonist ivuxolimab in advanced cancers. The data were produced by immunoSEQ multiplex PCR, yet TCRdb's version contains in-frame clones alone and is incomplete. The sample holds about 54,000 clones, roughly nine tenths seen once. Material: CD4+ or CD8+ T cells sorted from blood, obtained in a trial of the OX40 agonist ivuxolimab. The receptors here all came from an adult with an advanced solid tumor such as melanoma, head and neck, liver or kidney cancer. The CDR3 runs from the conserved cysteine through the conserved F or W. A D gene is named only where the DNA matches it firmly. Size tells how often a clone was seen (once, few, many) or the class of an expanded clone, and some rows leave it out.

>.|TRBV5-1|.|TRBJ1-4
CASSLDSRDEKLFF
TGCGCCAGCAGCTTGGACAGTCGGGATGAAAAACTGTTTTTT
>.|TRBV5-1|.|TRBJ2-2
CASSLSGVNTGELFF
TGCGCCAGCAGCTTGTCCGGGGTGAACACCGGGGAGCTGTTTTTT
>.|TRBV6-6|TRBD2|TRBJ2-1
CASSWGLRIDEQFF
TGTGCCAGCAGTTGGGGACTAAGGATTGATGAGCAGTTCTTC
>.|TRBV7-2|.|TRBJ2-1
CASSFDNEQFF
TGTGCCAGCAGCTTTGACAATGAGCAGTTCTTC
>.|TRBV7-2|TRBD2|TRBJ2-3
CASSLTYSGGGTDTQYF
TGTGCCAGCAGCTTAACCTATAGCGGGGGGGGTACAGATACGCAGTATTTT
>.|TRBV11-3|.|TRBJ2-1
CASSFGGSYNEQFF
TGTGCCAGCAGCTTCGGCGGCTCCTACAATGAGCAGTTCTTC
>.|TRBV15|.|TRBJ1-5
CATSRELMSSGRHQPQHF
TGTGCCACCAGCAGAGAGTTGATGAGTTCTGGGCGTCATCAGCCCCAGCATTTT
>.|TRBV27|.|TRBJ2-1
CASSLSSEVNEQFF
TGTGCCAGCAGTTTATCGTCTGAGGTCAATGAGCAGTTCTTC
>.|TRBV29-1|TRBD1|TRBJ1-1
CSGTGGGTEAFF
TGCAGCGGAACAGGGGGGGGCACTGAAGCTTTCTTT
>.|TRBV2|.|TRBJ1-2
CASSGAVPNYGYTF
TGTGCCAGCAGTGGAGCAGTGCCCAACTATGGCTACACCTTC
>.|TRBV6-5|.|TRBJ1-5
CASSYRGNQPQHF
TGTGCCAGCAGTTACCGGGGGAATCAGCCCCAGCATTTT
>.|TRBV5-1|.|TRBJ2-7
CASSEQGEAYEQYF
TGCGCCAGCTCAGAACAGGGTGAGGCCTACGAGCAGTACTTC
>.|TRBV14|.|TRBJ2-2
CASSPLQSLLDTGELFF
TGTGCCAGCAGCCCACTTCAAAGCCTACTGGATACCGGGGAGCTGTTTTTT
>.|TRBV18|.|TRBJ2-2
CASSPQPGELFF
TGTGCCAGCTCACCTCAGCCGGGGGAGCTGTTTTTT
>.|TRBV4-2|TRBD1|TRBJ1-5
CASSSRPDRVDQPQHF
TGTGCCAGCAGCTCTCGTCCCGACAGGGTGGATCAGCCCCAGCATTTT
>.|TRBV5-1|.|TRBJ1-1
CASSLARDDTEAFF
TGCGCCAGCAGCTTGGCCCGGGACGACACTGAAGCTTTCTTT
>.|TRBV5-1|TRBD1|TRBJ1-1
CASSRTGQLMNTEAFF
TGCGCCAGCAGCCGGACGGGACAGCTAATGAACACTGAAGCTTTCTTT
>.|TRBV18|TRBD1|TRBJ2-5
CASSPGTGRGYF
TGTGCCAGCTCACCCGGGACAGGGCGCGGATACTTC
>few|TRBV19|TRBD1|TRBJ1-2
CASSITGTGLNGYTF
TGTGCCAGTAGTATCACCGGGACAGGGTTAAATGGCTACACCTTC
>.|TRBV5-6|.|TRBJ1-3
CASSLAGTAYSGNTIYF
TGTGCCAGCAGCTTGGCCGGAACGGCCTACTCTGGAAACACCATATATTTT
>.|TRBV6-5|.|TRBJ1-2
CASRLTRGGYGYTF
TGTGCCAGCAGACTTACCCGTGGTGGCTATGGCTACACCTTC
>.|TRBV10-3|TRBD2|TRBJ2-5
CAIKRKRAGGLQETQYF
TGTGCCATCAAGCGGAAACGGGCGGGGGGGTTACAAGAGACCCAGTACTTC
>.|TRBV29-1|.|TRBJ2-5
CSIQGRDQETQYF
TGCAGCATTCAAGGCCGTGACCAAGAGACCCAGTACTTC